This passage covers 24 T cell receptor beta chains from one sample sequenced in a study of blood T cell repertoires in COVID-19. The assay was immunoSEQ multiplex PCR, and TCRdb's table has in-frame clones only and misses some. The repertoire includes approximately 200,000 clones, 84% of them detected once, and under 2% sits in the top ten. Sequenced sample: PBMCs or T cells enriched from blood (not recorded which). The receptors derive from a man in his 60s who had recovered from COVID-19.

This clone has a single count. The rearrangement uses TRBV7-9 and TRBJ1-2; perhaps TRBD1 as D (6 bases). There are 15 residues in the CDR3. The V end lost 0 bases, the J end lost 8 bases, and 16 bases lay between the germline ends. Germline V gene sequence: CDR1 SEHNR, CDR2 FQNEAQ (reference sequence). The CDR3 DNA follows: TGTGCCAGCAGCTTAGCCTACGGGGGGCCCGAAGGCTACACCTTC. It translates to CASSLAYGGPEGYTF.

The V call is TRBV7-2, the J call TRBJ2-2; possible D gene TRBD2, 7 bases. V was shortened by 11 bases and J by 0 bases, with 13 bases between the two germline ends. This CDR3 spans 14 amino acids. Germline V gene lookup returns CDR1 SGHTA and CDR2 FQGNSA. Written as DNA, the CDR3 is TGTGCCGCAAGGGGGGGCGCGAACACCGGGGAGCTGTTTTTT. It translates to CAARGGANTGELFF.

The chain joins TRBV19 to TRBJ1-1; weak D call: TRBD1 (6 bases). CDR3 length: 17 residues. The V gene's germline CDR1 is LNHDA and CDR2 SQIVND (reference sequence). V was clipped by 3 bases and J by 0 bases, with 17 bases between them. In DNA form, the CDR3 reads TGTGCCAGTAGTATGGGAGGGGTGGGACAAGTGAACACTGAAGCTTTCTTT. The encoded protein is CASSMGGVGQVNTEAFF.

The chain uses TRBV9 and TRBJ1-2; D not certain. CDR1 and CDR2 (germline): SGDLS, YYNGEE. CDR3 length equals 13 residues. V was trimmed by 5 bases and J by 3 bases, leaving 11 bases between them. CDR3 sequence reads: CASSREPYYGYTF. The CDR3 DNA sequence: TGTGCCAGCAGTCGAGAGCCTTACTATGGCTACACCTTC.

This clone was seen only a few times. This chain uses TRBV30 with TRBJ1-2, with D perhaps matching TRBD1 (6 bases). V lost 4 bases, J lost 1 base, and 7 bases lay in between. This CDR3 spans 12 amino acids. Germline CDR1 is GTSNPN and CDR2 is SVGIG (reference sequence). CDR3 protein: CAWTGDNYGYTF. CDR3 sequence (DNA): TGTGCCTGGACAGGGGATAACTATGGCTACACCTTC. The full variable domain, its missing parts supplied by reference TRBV30 and TRBJ1-2, is SQTIHQWPATLVQPVGSPLSLECTVEGTSNPNLYWYRQAAGRGLQLLFYSVGIGQISSEVPQNLSASRPQDRQFILSSKKLLLSDSGFYLCAWTGDNYGYTFGSGTRLTVV.

V and J are TRBV5-5 and TRBJ1-2, with TRBD1 matching 7 bases. CDR3 length equals 16 residues. Germline V gives CDR1 SGHKS, CDR2 YYEKEE (reference sequence). V trimming: 1 base; J trimming: 1 base; junction bases outside the gene matches: 7. The CDR3 spells CASSLWYGTDNYGYTF. CDR3 coding DNA: TGTGCCAGCAGCTTGTGGTACGGGACAGATAACTATGGCTACACCTTC.

The chain has TRBV19 and TRBJ2-1, with D possibly matching TRBD1 (5 bases). Trimming removed 3 bases from V and 9 bases from J, with 15 bases in between. Germline V gene sequence: CDR1 LNHDA, CDR2 SQIVND (reference sequence). This CDR3 has 14 residues. Here the CDR3 reads CASSIHRTQSEQFF. As DNA, the CDR3 is TGTGCCAGTAGTATCCACAGGACACAAAGTGAGCAGTTCTTC.

The chain couples TRBV7-2 to TRBJ2-6; 8 positions agree with TRBD1. Trimming cost V 4 bases and J 4 bases; bases outside gene matches: 9. Germline assignment: CDR1 SGHTA and CDR2 FQGNSA. This CDR3 has 17 residues. In DNA, the CDR3 is TGTGCCAGCAGCTACCGGACAGGGTACACCGGGGCCAACGTCCTGACTTTC. Amino acids: CASSYRTGYTGANVLTF. Full variable domain (rest looked up from reference TRBV7-2 and TRBJ2-6): GAGVSQSPSNKVTEKGKDVELRCDPISGHTALYWYRQSLGQGLEFLIYFQGNSAPDKSGLPSDRFSAERTGGSVSTLTIQRTQQEDSAVYLCASSYRTGYTGANVLTFGAGSRLTVL.

The chain couples TRBV3-1 (or the pseudogene TRBV3-2) to TRBJ2-3, with D tentatively TRBD1 (5 bases). Germline values: CDR1 LGHDT, CDR2 YNNKEL (reference sequence). The V and J ends lost 6 bases and 4 bases respectively, with 11 bases between them. This CDR3 region has 13 residues. CDR3 in DNA: TGTGCCAGCAGAACCACAGGATCAGATACGCAGTATTTT. It specifies CASRTTGSDTQYF.

The V gene is TRBV14, the J gene TRBJ2-1; TRBD2 agrees at 7 bases. The trim removed 1 base at V and 2 bases at J, leaving 5 bases unmatched. CDR3 length: 16 amino acids. In germline, CDR1 is SGHDN, CDR2 FVKESK. CDR3 bases: TGTGCCAGCAGCCAAGTAGGCGGGGGAGCCTACAATGAGCAGTTCTTC. Translated, it gives CASSQVGGGAYNEQFF. Full variable domain (missing parts from reference TRBV14 and TRBJ2-1): EAGVTQFPSHSVIEKGQTVTLRCDPISGHDNLYWYRRVMGKEIKFLLHFVKESKQDESGMPNNRFLAERTGGTYSTLKVQPAELEDSGVYFCASSQVGGGAYNEQFFGPGTRLTVL.

V usage is TRBV6-5 and J usage is TRBJ1-5, with a weak D call TRBD1 (5 bases). Trimming took off 3 bases at V and 2 bases at J, with 11 bases between the two ends. Germline V gene sequence: CDR1 MNHEY, CDR2 SVGAGI. The CDR3 has 15 residues. The CDR3 region has the DNA TGTGCCAGCAGTTATAGGGGAGGGGGCAATCAGCCCCAGCATTTT. Translating gives CASSYRGGGNQPQHF.

The V and J genes are TRBV7-9 and TRBJ2-7, with 10 bases aligning to TRBD2. The CDR3 covers 18 residues. Per the germline V gene, CDR1 is SEHNR and CDR2 is FQNEAQ (reference sequence). Trimming took 3 bases from V and 4 from J; bases not matched to a gene: 15. CDR3: CASSFARGASGGEYEQYF. Here the CDR3 DNA reads TGTGCCAGCAGCTTCGCGCGGGGGGCTAGCGGGGGAGAATACGAGCAGTACTTC. The whole variable domain, remainder taken from reference TRBV7-9 and TRBJ2-7, is DTGVSQNPRHKITKRGQNVTFRCDPISEHNRLYWYRQTLGQGPEFLTYFQNEAQLEKSRLLSDRFSAERPKGSFSTLEIQRTEQGDSAMYLCASSFARGASGGEYEQYFGPGTRLTVT.

The genes are TRBV6-4 and TRBJ1-6; 10 bases map to TRBD1. This CDR3 has 15 amino acids. With V trimmed by 6 bases and J by 7 bases, 6 bases remained unmatched. The V gene's germline CDR1 is MRHNA and CDR2 SNTAGT. This CDR3 reads CASRAKGQGNSPLHF. DNA for the CDR3: TGTGCCAGCAGGGCGAAGGGACAGGGGAATTCACCCCTCCACTTT.

The chain has TRBV25-1 and TRBJ2-2; perhaps TRBD2 as D (6 bases). The CDR3 has 16 amino acids. Germline CDR1 MGHDK, CDR2 SYGVNS. Trimming cost V 7 bases and J 6 bases, with 21 bases left between them. The CDR3 DNA sequence: TGTGCCAGCACGATTAGCGGCTCTGGAGAGGCCGGGGAGCTGTTTTTT. It encodes CASTISGSGEAGELFF.

The chain links TRBV7-2 to TRBJ2-3; the match to TRBD2 covers 10 bases. Germline V gene sequence: CDR1 SGHTA, CDR2 FQGNSA. The CDR3 contains 16 residues. Trimming at V came to 6 bases and at J to 4 bases, leaving 10 bases not matched to a gene. The CDR3 region is CASRQSGGASPDTQYF. The CDR3, as DNA: TGTGCCAGCAGGCAGAGCGGGGGGGCCAGCCCAGATACGCAGTATTTT.

This chain connects TRBV4-1 to TRBJ2-6; tentatively, D is TRBD2 (6 bases). The CDR3 runs to 18 residues. The germline gives CDR1 MGHRA, CDR2 YSYEKL. Between the trimmed V and J ends, which lost 0 bases and 0 bases, there was a span of 12 bases. The DNA of the CDR3 is TGCGCCAGCAGCCAAGATAAATGGAGGGGCTCTGGGGCCAACGTCCTGACTTTC. The encoded protein is CASSQDKWRGSGANVLTF.

The chain links TRBV29-1 to TRBJ2-3, with a possible D match to TRBD2 (6 bases). The CDR3 is made up of 13 amino acids. Germline values: CDR1 SQVTM, CDR2 ANQGSEA. The germline V and J ends were trimmed by 6 bases and 1 base, with 11 bases remaining between them. Here the CDR3 reads CSVIPGGTDTQYF. The CDR3 DNA follows: TGCAGCGTGATCCCGGGGGGCACAGATACGCAGTATTTT.

The chain carries TRBV12-3 or TRBV12-4 and TRBJ1-1; D call uncertain. With 3 bases removed from V and 3 bases from J, the gap between germline ends came to 5 bases. The CDR3 contains 12 residues. CDR3 region: CASSFTDTEAFF. CDR3 nucleotides: TGTGCCAGCAGTTTTACAGACACTGAAGCTTTCTTT.

This chain links TRBV5-1 with TRBJ2-3; TRBD1 might be the D (6 bases). Trimming stripped 0 bases from V and 2 bases from J, with 10 bases between. Germline values: CDR1 SGHRS, CDR2 YFSETQ. CDR3 length equals 15 residues. CDR3 bases: TGCGCCAGCAGCTTGGTGCCAGGGGCCACAGATACGCAGTATTTT. It codes for CASSLVPGATDTQYF. The full variable domain, its missing parts supplied by reference TRBV5-1 and TRBJ2-3, is KAGVTQTPRYLIKTRGQQVTLSCSPISGHRSVSWYQQTPGQGLQFLFEYFSETQRNKGNFPGRFSGRQFSNSRSEMNVSTLELGDSALYLCASSLVPGATDTQYFGPGTRLTVL.

Of note for this clone: This sample also contains other DNA sequences that code for the same CDR3. This chain uses TRBV19 with TRBJ1-2; TRBD1 agrees at 7 bases. V was clipped by 3 bases and J by 2 bases; unmatched bases: 3. The CDR3 covers 14 residues. Germline V gene data show CDR1 as LNHDA and CDR2 as SQIVND (reference sequence). This CDR3 is CASSIRQGNYGYTF. The CDR3 DNA sequence: TGTGCCAGTAGTATTCGACAGGGCAACTATGGCTACACCTTC.

This clone was seen just once. DNA for the CDR3: TGCGCCAGCAGCCAAGGGACTGTCCAAGAGACCCAGTACTTC. This sequence encodes CASSQGTVQETQYF. V gene TRBV4-3 combines with J gene TRBJ2-5, with a tentative D call TRBD2 (5 bases). In germline, CDR1 is LGHNA, CDR2 YSLEER. Trimming pared 1 base from V and 1 base from J, leaving 7 bases between. The CDR3 sequence is 14 residues long.

The V and J genes are TRBV13 and TRBJ1-2, with TRBD1 as a possible D gene (5 bases). Germline V gene lookup returns CDR1 PRHDT and CDR2 FYEKMQ (reference sequence). This CDR3 has 15 amino acids. V was shortened by 1 base and J by 6 bases, with 15 bases between the two germline ends. The CDR3 sequence is CASSLAGERWDGYTF. CDR3 coding DNA: TGTGCCAGCAGCTTAGCGGGGGAGAGATGGGATGGCTACACCTTC.

This sequence joins TRBV6-5 and TRBJ1-2; D gene ambiguous. Trimming stripped 1 base from V and 4 bases from J, with 7 bases between. This CDR3 spans 13 amino acids. Germline V gene lookup returns CDR1 MNHEY and CDR2 SVGAGI. The CDR3 DNA reads as TGTGCCAGCAGTTACTTGGTCGGCTATGGCTACACCTTC. Protein: CASSYLVGYGYTF.

This clone was picked up a small number of times. The gene calls are TRBV7-6 and TRBJ2-3; TRBD2 aligns across 8 bases. The CDR3 covers 15 residues. The ends lost 5 bases at V and 3 bases at J; junction bases unmatched: 7. Germline V gives CDR1 SGHVS, CDR2 FNYEAQ. The CDR3 DNA follows: TGTGCCAGCAGCACAGACGGGGGGGCGACAGATACGCAGTATTTT. Its protein is CASSTDGGATDTQYF. Full variable domain (missing parts from reference TRBV7-6 and TRBJ2-3): GAGVSQSPRYKVTKRGQDVALRCDPISGHVSLYWYRQALGQGPEFLTYFNYEAQQDKSGLPNDRFSAERPEGSISTLTIQRTEQRDSAMYRCASSTDGGATDTQYFGPGTRLTVL.